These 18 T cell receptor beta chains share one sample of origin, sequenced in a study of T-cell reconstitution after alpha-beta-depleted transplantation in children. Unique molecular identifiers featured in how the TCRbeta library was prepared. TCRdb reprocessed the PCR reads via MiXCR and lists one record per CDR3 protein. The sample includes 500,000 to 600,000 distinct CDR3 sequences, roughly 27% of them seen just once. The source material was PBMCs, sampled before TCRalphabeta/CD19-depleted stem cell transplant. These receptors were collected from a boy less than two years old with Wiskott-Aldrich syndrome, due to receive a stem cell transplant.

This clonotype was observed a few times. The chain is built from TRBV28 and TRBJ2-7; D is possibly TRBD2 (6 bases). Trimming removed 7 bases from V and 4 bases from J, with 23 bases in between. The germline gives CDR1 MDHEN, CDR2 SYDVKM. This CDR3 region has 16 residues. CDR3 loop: CASTQASGSYYYEQYF. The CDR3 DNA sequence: TGTGCCAGCACCCAGGCGAGCGGGTCCTACTATTACGAGCAGTACTTC.

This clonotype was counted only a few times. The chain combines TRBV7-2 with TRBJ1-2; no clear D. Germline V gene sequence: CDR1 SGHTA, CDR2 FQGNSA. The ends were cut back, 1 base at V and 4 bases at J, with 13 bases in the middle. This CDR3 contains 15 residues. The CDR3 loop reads CASSLDSLRTYGYTF. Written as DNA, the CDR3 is TGTGCCAGCAGCTTAGACTCTCTGCGGACCTATGGCTACACCTTC.

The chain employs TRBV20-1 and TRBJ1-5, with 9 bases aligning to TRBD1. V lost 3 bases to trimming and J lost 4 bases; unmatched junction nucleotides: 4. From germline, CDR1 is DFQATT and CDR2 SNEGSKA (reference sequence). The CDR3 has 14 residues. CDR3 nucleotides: TGCAGTGCTAGGCGACAGGGGGGAAATCAGCCCCAGCATTTT. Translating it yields CSARRQGGNQPQHF.

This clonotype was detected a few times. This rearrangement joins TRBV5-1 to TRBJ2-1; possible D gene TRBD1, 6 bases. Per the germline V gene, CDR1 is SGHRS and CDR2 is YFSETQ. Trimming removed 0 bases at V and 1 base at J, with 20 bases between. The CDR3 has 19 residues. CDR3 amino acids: CASSLATPGTLDSYNEQFF. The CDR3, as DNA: TGCGCCAGCAGCTTGGCCACACCCGGGACACTCGATTCCTACAATGAGCAGTTCTTC.

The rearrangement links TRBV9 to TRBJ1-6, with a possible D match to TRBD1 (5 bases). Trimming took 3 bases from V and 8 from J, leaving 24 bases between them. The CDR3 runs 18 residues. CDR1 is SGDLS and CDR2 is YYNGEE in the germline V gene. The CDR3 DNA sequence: TGTGCCAGCAGCGGTATTTTCCCGGGACCGCGGGGCGATTCACCCCTCCACTTT. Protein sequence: CASSGIFPGPRGDSPLHF.

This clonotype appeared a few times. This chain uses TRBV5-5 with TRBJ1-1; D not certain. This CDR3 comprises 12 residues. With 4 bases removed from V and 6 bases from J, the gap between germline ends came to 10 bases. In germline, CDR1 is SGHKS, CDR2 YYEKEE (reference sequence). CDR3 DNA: TGTGCCAGCAGCAGGGTAGAGGCTGAAGCTTTCTTT. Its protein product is CASSRVEAEAFF. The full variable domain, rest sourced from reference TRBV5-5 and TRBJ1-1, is DAGVTQSPTHLIKTRGQQVTLRCSPISGHKSVSWYQQVLGQGPQFIFQYYEKEERGRGNFPDRFSARQFPNYSSELNVNALLLGDSALYLCASSRVEAEAFFGQGTRLTVV.

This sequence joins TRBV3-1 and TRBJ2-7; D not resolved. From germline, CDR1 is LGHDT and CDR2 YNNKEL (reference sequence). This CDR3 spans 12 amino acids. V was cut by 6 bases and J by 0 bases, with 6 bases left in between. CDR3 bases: TGTGCCAGCAGTGGAAACTCCTACGAGCAGTACTTC. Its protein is CASSGNSYEQYF.

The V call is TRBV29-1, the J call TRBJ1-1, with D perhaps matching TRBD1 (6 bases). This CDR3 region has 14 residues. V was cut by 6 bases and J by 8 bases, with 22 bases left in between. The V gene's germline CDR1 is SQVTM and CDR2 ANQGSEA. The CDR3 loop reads CSVAWGHLEREAFF. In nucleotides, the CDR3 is TGCAGCGTGGCTTGGGGACATTTGGAAAGAGAAGCTTTCTTT. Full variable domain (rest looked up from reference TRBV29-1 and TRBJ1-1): SAVISQKPSRDICQRGTSLTIQCQVDSQVTMMFWYRQQPGQSLTLIATANQGSEATYESGFVIDKFPISRPNLTFSTLTVSNMSPEDSSIYLCSVAWGHLEREAFFGQGTRLTVV.

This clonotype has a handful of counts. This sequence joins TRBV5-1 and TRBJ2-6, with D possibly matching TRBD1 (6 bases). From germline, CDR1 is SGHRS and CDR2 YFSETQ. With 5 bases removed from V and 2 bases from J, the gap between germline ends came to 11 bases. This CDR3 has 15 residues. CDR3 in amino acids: CASSSPGAGANVLTF. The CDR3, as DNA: TGCGCCAGCAGTTCCCCAGGGGCTGGGGCCAACGTCCTGACTTTC.

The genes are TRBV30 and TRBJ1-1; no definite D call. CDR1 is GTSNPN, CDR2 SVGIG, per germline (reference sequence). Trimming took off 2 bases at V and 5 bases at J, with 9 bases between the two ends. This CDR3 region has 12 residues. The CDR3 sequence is CAWSSMGTEAFF. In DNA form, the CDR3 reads TGTGCCTGGAGTAGTATGGGGACTGAAGCTTTCTTT.

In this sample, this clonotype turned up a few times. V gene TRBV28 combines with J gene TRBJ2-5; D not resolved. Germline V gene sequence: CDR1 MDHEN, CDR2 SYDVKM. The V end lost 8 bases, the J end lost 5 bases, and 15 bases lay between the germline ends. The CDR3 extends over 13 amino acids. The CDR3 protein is CASRRQRRETQYF. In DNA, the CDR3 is TGTGCCAGCCGGCGTCAGCGTCGGGAGACCCAGTACTTC.

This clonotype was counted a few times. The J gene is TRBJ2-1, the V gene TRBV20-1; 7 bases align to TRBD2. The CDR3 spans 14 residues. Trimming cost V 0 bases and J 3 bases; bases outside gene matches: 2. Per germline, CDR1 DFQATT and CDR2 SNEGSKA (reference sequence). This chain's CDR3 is CSARDRGSYNEQFF. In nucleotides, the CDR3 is TGCAGTGCTAGAGACCGCGGGAGCTACAATGAGCAGTTCTTC.

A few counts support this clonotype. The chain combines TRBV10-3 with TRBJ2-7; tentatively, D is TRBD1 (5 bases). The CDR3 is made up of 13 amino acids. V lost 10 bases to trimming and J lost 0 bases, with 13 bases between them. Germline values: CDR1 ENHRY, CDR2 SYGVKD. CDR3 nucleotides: TGTGCCACTAGAAGGGGTTTCTCCTACGAGCAGTACTTC. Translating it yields CATRRGFSYEQYF.

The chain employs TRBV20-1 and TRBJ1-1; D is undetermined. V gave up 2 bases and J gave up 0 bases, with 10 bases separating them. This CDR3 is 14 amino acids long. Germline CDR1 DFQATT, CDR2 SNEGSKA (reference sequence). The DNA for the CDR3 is TGCAGTGCTAGAAGGTATCGTCTGAACACTGAAGCTTTCTTT. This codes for CSARRYRLNTEAFF.

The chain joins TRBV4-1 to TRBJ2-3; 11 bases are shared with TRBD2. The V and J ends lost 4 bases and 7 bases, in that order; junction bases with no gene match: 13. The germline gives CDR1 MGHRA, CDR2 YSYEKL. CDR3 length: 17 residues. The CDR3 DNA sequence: TGCGCCAGCAGCCTTCTTCTCGGACTAGCGGGCTCCTATACGCAGTATTTT. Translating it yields CASSLLLGLAGSYTQYF.

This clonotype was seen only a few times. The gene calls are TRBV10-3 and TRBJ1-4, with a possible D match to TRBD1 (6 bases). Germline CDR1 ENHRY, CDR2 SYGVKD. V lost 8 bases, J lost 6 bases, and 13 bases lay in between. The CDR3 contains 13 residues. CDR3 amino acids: CAIGRGRDEKLFF. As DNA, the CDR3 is TGTGCCATCGGCAGGGGACGGGATGAAAAACTGTTTTTT.

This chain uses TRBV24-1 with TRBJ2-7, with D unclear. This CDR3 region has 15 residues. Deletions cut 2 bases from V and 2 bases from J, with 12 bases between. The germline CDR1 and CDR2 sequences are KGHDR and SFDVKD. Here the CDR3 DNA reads TGTGCCACCAGTGATTCACACCGGGCTCCCTACGAGCAGTACTTC. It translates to CATSDSHRAPYEQYF.

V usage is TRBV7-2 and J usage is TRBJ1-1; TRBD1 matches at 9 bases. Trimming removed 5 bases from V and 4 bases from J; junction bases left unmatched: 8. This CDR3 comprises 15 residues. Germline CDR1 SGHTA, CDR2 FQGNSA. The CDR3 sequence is CASSPRTGAITEAFF. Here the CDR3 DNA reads TGTGCCAGCAGCCCCCGGACAGGGGCGATCACTGAAGCTTTCTTT. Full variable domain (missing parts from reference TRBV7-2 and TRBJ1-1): GAGVSQSPSNKVTEKGKDVELRCDPISGHTALYWYRQSLGQGLEFLIYFQGNSAPDKSGLPSDRFSAERTGGSVSTLTIQRTQQEDSAVYLCASSPRTGAITEAFFGQGTRLTVV.